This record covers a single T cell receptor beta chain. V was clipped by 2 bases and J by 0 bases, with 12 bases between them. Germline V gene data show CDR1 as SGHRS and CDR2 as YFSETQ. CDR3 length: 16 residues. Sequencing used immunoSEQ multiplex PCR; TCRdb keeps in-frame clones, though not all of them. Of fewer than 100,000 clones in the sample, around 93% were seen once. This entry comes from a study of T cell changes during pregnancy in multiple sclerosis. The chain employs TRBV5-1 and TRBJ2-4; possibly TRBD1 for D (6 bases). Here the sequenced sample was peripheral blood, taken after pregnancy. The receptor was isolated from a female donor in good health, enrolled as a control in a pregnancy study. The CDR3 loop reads CASSLNEGVAKNIQYF. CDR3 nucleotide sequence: TGCGCCAGCAGCTTAAATGAGGGGGTAGCCAAAAACATTCAGTACTTC. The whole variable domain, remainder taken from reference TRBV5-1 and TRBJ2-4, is KAGVTQTPRYLIKTRGQQVTLSCSPISGHRSVSWYQQTPGQGLQFLFEYFSETQRNKGNFPGRFSGRQFSNSRSEMNVSTLELGDSALYLCASSLNEGVAKNIQYFGAGTRLSVL.